This is a list of T cell receptor beta chains from one sample in a study of post-analysis software for immune sequencing data. Using its own MiXCR run on the PCR reads, TCRdb lists one record per CDR3 protein. In the table there are about 430,000 distinct CDR3 sequences, roughly 40% of which are singletons. The sample was blood. These receptors came from a girl aged 2-9 years with multiple sclerosis. Each CDR3 is given with its conserved first and last residue. Fields, in order: D gene, V gene, J gene, clone size, CDR3 DNA, CDR3 protein. A D gene is named only where the DNA matches it firmly. The size of a clone is reported for some rows only, either as once, few or many, or as a class for expanded clones.

TRBD2	TRBV5-1	TRBJ2-1	.	TGCGCCAGCAGCCGACCCCGCCTTGCGGGGGGACAATACAATGAGCAGTTCTTC	CASSRPRLAGGQYNEQFF
.	TRBV28	TRBJ2-5	.	TGTGCCATTTCGGGGGCGGCAGAGCAGTACTTC	CAISGAAEQYF
TRBD2	TRBV28	TRBJ2-7	.	TGTGCCAGCAGTCTTACTAGCGAGCCCTACGAGCAGTACTTC	CASSLTSEPYEQYF
.	TRBV28	TRBJ2-7	few	TGTGCCAGCAGTTTAGGCAGGGGCAGGGTCTACGAGCAGTACTTC	CASSLGRGRVYEQYF
TRBD2	TRBV29-1	TRBJ2-7	few	TGCAGCGTTGAAGGAGGGACTAGCGGGAGTCTCTACGAGCAGTACTTC	CSVEGGTSGSLYEQYF
TRBD2	TRBV7-9	TRBJ2-3	.	TGTGCCAGCCTAGCGGGAGCGCCAGATACGCAGTATTTT	CASLAGAPDTQYF
.	TRBV12-3/TRBV12-4	TRBJ2-7	few	TGTGCCAGCAGCCCATACAGGGTCTCCTACGAGCAGTACTTC	CASSPYRVSYEQYF
TRBD2	TRBV11-2	TRBJ2-7	once	TGTGCCGGCAGCTTTACTAGCGGGACCTATTTATACGAGCAGTACTTC	CAGSFTSGTYLYEQYF
.	TRBV12-3/TRBV12-4	TRBJ1-2	.	TGTGCCAGCGGCTCTAACTATGGCTACACCTTC	CASGSNYGYTF
.	TRBV5-1	TRBJ2-7	few	TGCGCCAGCAGCTTAAATACAGGCCCCTACGAGCAGTACTTC	CASSLNTGPYEQYF
.	TRBV7-9	TRBJ2-1	.	TGTGCCAGCAGCTTAGAAGCGGTCTCCTACAATGAGCAGTTCTTC	CASSLEAVSYNEQFF
TRBD1	TRBV4-3	TRBJ2-7	.	TGCGCCAGCAGCCAGAGGACAGGGGACCACGAGCAGTACTTC	CASSQRTGDHEQYF
.	TRBV7-6	TRBJ2-7	many	TGTGCCAGCAGCTTAGCGTTCAGCTCTTGGTCCGAGCAGTACTTC	CASSLAFSSWSEQYF
TRBD1	TRBV28	TRBJ2-4	few	TGTGCCAGCAGCTCAGGGGACAGGCCCAGGAGCATTCAGTACTTC	CASSSGDRPRSIQYF
.	TRBV28	TRBJ2-7	.	TGTGCCAGCAGGGTTGGGGGACACCCCTACGAGCAGTACTTC	CASRVGGHPYEQYF
TRBD2	TRBV28	TRBJ2-3	.	TGTGCCAGCAGTTTAGGCCATAGCGGGGTCCCAGATACGCAGTATTTT	CASSLGHSGVPDTQYF
.	TRBV7-6	TRBJ2-1	.	TGTGCCAGCAGCTTAACCCAGGGGAGAGGGTACAAAGAGCAGTTCTTC	CASSLTQGRGYKEQFF
TRBD2	TRBV6-6	TRBJ2-3	.	TGTGCCAGCAAGAAGGGTAGCGGGAGCGATACGCAGTATTTT	CASKKGSGSDTQYF
TRBD2	TRBV13	TRBJ2-3	few	TGTGCCAGCAGCTTTCGTCCTAGCGGGGTCACATCAGATACGCAGTATTTT	CASSFRPSGVTSDTQYF
.	TRBV4-3	TRBJ2-3	.	TGCGCCAGCAGCCAAGAAGGGCGAAATACGCAGTATTTT	CASSQEGRNTQYF
TRBD2	TRBV29-1	TRBJ2-5	.	TGCAGCGTTGAAGATCGTCGGGATTCCTACTCGGGAGGAGAGACCCAGTACTTC	CSVEDRRDSYSGGETQYF
.	TRBV5-1	TRBJ1-2	.	TGCGCCAGCAGCTTCTCCGAGGACAGCTTCTATGGCTACACCTTC	CASSFSEDSFYGYTF
.	TRBV7-3	TRBJ2-7	.	TGTGCCAGCAGCTTACCTCACCTTTTCTACGAGCAGTACTTC	CASSLPHLFYEQYF
TRBD2	TRBV29-1	TRBJ2-3	.	TGCAGCGTTGAGCGGGGGGGCTTGGCAGATACGCAGTATTTT	CSVERGGLADTQYF
.	TRBV10-3	TRBJ2-7	.	TGTGCCATCAGAGGATCGGGGAACGAGCAGTACTTC	CAIRGSGNEQYF
.	TRBV20-1	TRBJ1-5	.	TGCAGTGCACGCCCACCAGGGGGCAATCAGCCCCAGCATTTT	CSARPPGGNQPQHF
.	TRBV5-1	TRBJ2-7	.	TGCGCCAGCAGCTTGGCAGCGGACAGCTCCTACGAGCAGTACTTC	CASSLAADSSYEQYF
.	TRBV6-2/TRBV6-3	TRBJ1-5	.	TGTGCCAGCAGTACGGACGGCAGCAATCAGCCCCAGCATTTT	CASSTDGSNQPQHF
TRBD1	TRBV20-1	TRBJ2-7	.	TGCAGTGCTACCCCGGGACAGGGGTGCTACGAGCAGTACTTC	CSATPGQGCYEQYF
TRBD2	TRBV7-8	TRBJ2-5	.	TGTGCCAGCAGCGCCCGACGCGGGACTAGCGTAGATCTCGTCCGGGGAAAGAGCTCGTACTTC	CASSARRGTSVDLVRGKSSYF
.	TRBV7-9	TRBJ1-2	.	TGTGCCAGCAGCTCCCGCGGAAGAATTACGGGGTCCTATGGCTACACCTTC	CASSSRGRITGSYGYTF
.	TRBV5-1	TRBJ2-1	few	TGCGCCAGCAGCGATCCACAGGGATCTAATGAGCAGTTCTTC	CASSDPQGSNEQFF
.	TRBV15	TRBJ2-5	few	TGTGCCACCAGCAGAGATCAACGGACCCTAGTGGAGCAGTACTTC	CATSRDQRTLVEQYF
.	TRBV4-1	TRBJ2-7	.	TGCGCCAGCAGCCAAACCGGGCTCTCAAGGTCCTACGAGCAGTACTTC	CASSQTGLSRSYEQYF
TRBD2	TRBV20-1	TRBJ2-5	.	TGCAGTGCTGGGGGACAGCGGGGGGTCCAAGAGACCCAGTACTTC	CSAGGQRGVQETQYF
.	TRBV28	TRBJ1-4	once	TGTGCCAGCAGTTTATCTTCCAGGGGTGATGAAAAACTGTTTTTT	CASSLSSRGDEKLFF
.	TRBV29-1	TRBJ1-1	few	TGTAGCATCGGTGAAGCTTTCTTT	CSIGEAFF
.	TRBV7-9	TRBJ2-7	once	TGTGCCAGCAGCTTAGGCAGGGGCCGGGAGCAGTACTTC	CASSLGRGREQYF
TRBD2	TRBV29-1	TRBJ2-3	.	TGCAGCGTTGATGGACTAGCGGGAGGGCCTACAGATACGCAGTATTTT	CSVDGLAGGPTDTQYF
.	TRBV3-1	TRBJ1-2	few	TGTGCCAGCAGCCAAGACGATGGTGGCTACACCTTC	CASSQDDGGYTF
.	TRBV5-1	TRBJ1-5	.	TGCGCCAGCAGCTTGACTCTCAGGGGTCAGCCCCAGCATTTT	CASSLTLRGQPQHF
.	TRBV15	TRBJ1-1	.	TGTGCCACCAGCAGGGACAGCTGGATGAACACTGAAGCTTTCTTT	CATSRDSWMNTEAFF
.	TRBV7-2	TRBJ2-3	.	TGTGCCAGCAGCTTGACCCGGGCAGATACGCAGTATTTT	CASSLTRADTQYF
TRBD2	TRBV20-1	TRBJ2-7	.	TGCAGTGTAGGGACTAGCGGGGGTTACGAGCAGTACTTC	CSVGTSGGYEQYF
.	TRBV15	TRBJ1-4	few	TGTGCCACCAGCCCCGGAATTTCTTCTAATGAAAAACTGTTTTTT	CATSPGISSNEKLFF
.	TRBV2	TRBJ2-7	few	TGTGCCAGCAGTGCTGACAGTGCCCCCTCCTACGAGCAGTACTTC	CASSADSAPSYEQYF
.	TRBV3-1	TRBJ1-1	once	TGTGCCAGCAGCCAAGATCCCCTTTCGGGGGGAGCTTTCTTT	CASSQDPLSGGAFF
.	TRBV9	TRBJ2-7	.	TGTGCCAGCAGCGTAGCTCCGGCGACTTACGAGCAGTACTTC	CASSVAPATYEQYF
.	TRBV5-1	TRBJ2-5	few	TGCGCCGGCAGCTTGACAGGACTACCCAGGGAGCAGTACTTC	CAGSLTGLPREQYF
TRBD2	TRBV7-8	TRBJ2-7	.	TGTGCCAGCGGCTTCCTACACGGGACTAGCGGGGGTTTATACGAGCAGTACTTC	CASGFLHGTSGGLYEQYF
.	TRBV20-1	TRBJ2-7	many	TGCAGTGCTAGAGTAGAGGGCTCCTACGAGCAGTACTTC	CSARVEGSYEQYF
TRBD2	TRBV7-9	TRBJ2-1	few	TGTGCCAGCAGCTTTACTAGCGGGAGAGACAATGAGCAGTTCTTC	CASSFTSGRDNEQFF
.	TRBV29-1	TRBJ2-1	.	TGCAGCGTTGAAGGTGAGATTGGGACCGAGCAGTTCTTC	CSVEGEIGTEQFF
.	TRBV7-3	TRBJ1-2	.	TGTACCAGCAGCTTACAAGCCAACAACTATGGCTACACCTTC	CTSSLQANNYGYTF
TRBD2	TRBV20-1	TRBJ2-3	.	TGCAGTGCCATCACCTCGACTAGCGGGAGTTGGTGGTCTAGCACAGATACGCAGTATTTT	CSAITSTSGSWWSSTDTQYF
TRBD2	TRBV4-1	TRBJ2-5	.	TGCGCCAGCAGCCAAAAACTAGCGGGGGCCGGAGGGGAGACCCAGTACTTC	CASSQKLAGAGGETQYF
TRBD1	TRBV7-4	TRBJ2-5	.	TGTGCCAGCAGCTTAGAGGGGGGACAGGCCCCCATGCAGCAGTACTTC	CASSLEGGQAPMQQYF
.	TRBV5-1	TRBJ1-2	.	TGCGCCAGCAGCTTTCGTGGGGGGGGTGGAGGGACGACCTATGGCTACACCTTC	CASSFRGGGGGTTYGYTF
.	TRBV3-1	TRBJ2-7	.	TGTGCCAGCGGTGGCAGCAAGACCTACGAGCAGTACTTC	CASGGSKTYEQYF